The clone carrying this T cell receptor beta chain was observed a handful of times. These data are taken from a study of T-cell reconstitution after alpha-beta-depleted transplantation in children. The V gene end was trimmed by 0 bases and the J gene end by 7 bases; junction bases not matched to a gene: 6. This CDR3 is built from 15 residues. Germline loops: CDR1 SGHRS, CDR2 YFSETQ. During its preparation, the TCRbeta library received unique molecular identifiers. A single record per CDR3 protein comes from TCRdb applying MiXCR to the PCR reads. Of about 74,000 distinct CDR3 sequences detected, roughly 13% appear once; the ten largest clones hold 25% to 35%.

This receptor was taken from a male patient aged 2-9 years who had a stem cell transplant for acute lymphoblastic leukemia, so the T cells may come from the graft donor. The material was PBMCs, mostly from graft donor cells, obtained 180 days after TCRalphabeta/CD19-depleted stem cell transplant. The chain recombines TRBV5-1 with TRBJ2-2; TRBD2 aligns across 7 bases. CDR3 DNA: TGCGCCAGCAGCTTGGGCATGCCGGGAGGCGGGGAGCTGTTTTTT. Protein product: CASSLGMPGGGELFF.